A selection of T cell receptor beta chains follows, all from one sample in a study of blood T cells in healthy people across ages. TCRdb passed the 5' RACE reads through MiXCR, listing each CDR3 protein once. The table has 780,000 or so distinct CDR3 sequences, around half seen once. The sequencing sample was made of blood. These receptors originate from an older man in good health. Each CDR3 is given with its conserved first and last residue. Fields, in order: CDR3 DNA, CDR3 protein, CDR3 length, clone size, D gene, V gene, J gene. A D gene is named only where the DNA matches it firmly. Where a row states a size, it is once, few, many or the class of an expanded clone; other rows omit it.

DNA: TGTGCCAGCTCACCACCGGGTTCCCTCCGCTACGAGCAGTACTTC
CDR3: CASSPPGSLRYEQYF
length: 15
size: -
D: -
V: TRBV18
J: TRBJ2-7

DNA: TGCGCCAGCAGCTTGGAGGACAGCTTACGCGTAGCTTTCTTT
CDR3: CASSLEDSLRVAFF
length: 14
size: once
D: -
V: TRBV5-1
J: TRBJ1-1

DNA: TGTGCCAGCTCACCGGGGGGACAGGGAGAAGAGACCCAGTACTTC
CDR3: CASSPGGQGEETQYF
length: 15
size: -
D: TRBD1
V: TRBV18
J: TRBJ2-5

DNA: TGTGCCAGCAGGTGGCCGGGACAGGGTATCCAATCCTACAATGAGCAGTTCTTC
CDR3: CASRWPGQGIQSYNEQFF
length: 18
size: few
D: TRBD1
V: TRBV12-3/TRBV12-4
J: TRBJ2-1

DNA: TGTGCCAGCCTCACCCGGACCCGCGGGGAGCTGTTTTTT
CDR3: CASLTRTRGELFF
length: 13
size: -
D: -
V: TRBV19
J: TRBJ2-2

DNA: TGTACCAGCAGCTTAGGTAGGACTAGAAATAGCGACGAGCAGTACTTC
CDR3: CTSSLGRTRNSDEQYF
length: 16
size: -
D: TRBD2
V: TRBV7-2
J: TRBJ2-7

DNA: TGTGCCAGCAGTTACACCCAGGGGGGGCAGTTCTTC
CDR3: CASSYTQGGQFF
length: 12
size: -
D: -
V: TRBV6-2/TRBV6-3
J: TRBJ2-1

DNA: TGTGCCAGCAGCCAGACAGGGCTTCAGGGCTACACCTTC
CDR3: CASSQTGLQGYTF
length: 13
size: -
D: TRBD1
V: TRBV13
J: TRBJ1-2

DNA: TGTGCCAGCAGTAAACAGGTTGGAGGCTACACCTTC
CDR3: CASSKQVGGYTF
length: 12
size: -
D: -
V: TRBV28
J: TRBJ1-2

DNA: TGTGCCAGCAGTGAAGCAGAGGGGGCTGCCTATGGCTACACCTTC
CDR3: CASSEAEGAAYGYTF
length: 15
size: -
D: TRBD1
V: TRBV25-1
J: TRBJ1-2

DNA: TGTGCCAGCAGCGCGGGACAGCTGAATAATTCACCCCTCCACTTT
CDR3: CASSAGQLNNSPLHF
length: 15
size: -
D: TRBD1
V: TRBV2
J: TRBJ1-6

DNA: TGCGCCAGCAGCAAAGAACAGCAATTCTCCTACGAGCAGTACTTC
CDR3: CASSKEQQFSYEQYF
length: 15
size: -
D: -
V: TRBV21-1
J: TRBJ2-7

DNA: TGTGCCAGCAGCCAAGAGAGGCGGAGCTCCTATAATTCACCCCTCCACTTT
CDR3: CASSQERRSSYNSPLHF
length: 17
size: -
D: -
V: TRBV11-2
J: TRBJ1-6

DNA: TGTGCCAGCAGTAAGGGGGGACTCTACTACGAGCAGTACTTC
CDR3: CASSKGGLYYEQYF
length: 14
size: few
D: -
V: TRBV6-1
J: TRBJ2-7

DNA: TGTGCCAGCAGCCAAGGGCGCGGAAGGGGCTATGGCTACACCTTC
CDR3: CASSQGRGRGYGYTF
length: 15
size: few
D: -
V: TRBV3-1
J: TRBJ1-2

DNA: TGTGCCGGCAGCCTGAGGCTCTCCTCTAGGACTGAGCAGTTCTTC
CDR3: CAGSLRLSSRTEQFF
length: 15
size: -
D: -
V: TRBV12-3/TRBV12-4
J: TRBJ2-1

DNA: TGCAGTGGCACCCTAGCGGGAGGACCGGGCTACGAGCAGTACTTC
CDR3: CSGTLAGGPGYEQYF
length: 15
size: -
D: TRBD2
V: TRBV20-1
J: TRBJ2-7

DNA: TGCGCCAGCAGCTTGGCCGGGGGGAATGGCAATCAGCCCCAGCATTTT
CDR3: CASSLAGGNGNQPQHF
length: 16
size: -
D: -
V: TRBV5-1
J: TRBJ1-5

DNA: TGTGCCTGGAGTCCGTCCTACGAGCAGTACTTC
CDR3: CAWSPSYEQYF
length: 11
size: -
D: -
V: TRBV30
J: TRBJ2-7

DNA: TGTGCCTTAGCAGCGGGAGGGCAACCCTACAATGAGCAGTTCTTC
CDR3: CALAAGGQPYNEQFF
length: 15
size: -
D: TRBD2
V: TRBV6-6
J: TRBJ2-1

DNA: TGTGCCAGCAGTCCTGCGGGGGCTAGCGGAGACGCGTATTTT
CDR3: CASSPAGASGDAYF
length: 14
size: -
D: -
V: TRBV6-5
J: TRBJ2-3

DNA: TGTGCCAGCAGTTTAAGAGTGGGGGGAGTGAACACAGATACGCAGTATTTT
CDR3: CASSLRVGGVNTDTQYF
length: 17
size: once
D: -
V: TRBV12-3/TRBV12-4
J: TRBJ2-3

DNA: TGTGCCAGCAGAGACACAGGGGGCGGCGGCTATCAGCCCCAGCATTTT
CDR3: CASRDTGGGGYQPQHF
length: 16
size: -
D: TRBD1
V: TRBV6-6
J: TRBJ1-5

DNA: TGTGCCAGGGGGGCAGGTCCTGGGGCCAACGTCCTGACTTTC
CDR3: CARGAGPGANVLTF
length: 14
size: -
D: -
V: TRBV2
J: TRBJ2-6

DNA: TGCAGCGTTGACCACTGGGACGGCTACACCTTC
CDR3: CSVDHWDGYTF
length: 11
size: few
D: -
V: TRBV29-1
J: TRBJ1-2

DNA: TGTGCCAGCAGCGTAGGCGGCGGGAGGGCCCTCAGTGAGCAGTTCTTC
CDR3: CASSVGGGRALSEQFF
length: 16
size: -
D: TRBD2
V: TRBV9
J: TRBJ2-1

DNA: TGCAGCGTTGAAGGATTAGCGGGACAACAATTTAAAGAGCAGTACTTC
CDR3: CSVEGLAGQQFKEQYF
length: 16
size: -
D: TRBD2
V: TRBV29-1
J: TRBJ2-7

DNA: TGTGCCAGCAGCTTAGGTGCCCTCGGCAGGGGGCTAGTCTACGAGCAGTACTTC
CDR3: CASSLGALGRGLVYEQYF
length: 18
size: -
D: TRBD1
V: TRBV7-9
J: TRBJ2-7

DNA: TGTGCCAGCAGCTTAGGCGGGACAGGACTAAGGTCCTACAATGAGCAGTTCTTC
CDR3: CASSLGGTGLRSYNEQFF
length: 18
size: -
D: TRBD1
V: TRBV7-2
J: TRBJ2-1

DNA: TGCGCCAGCAGCCTAGCGGAAGGGGGCAATCAGCCCCAGCATTTT
CDR3: CASSLAEGGNQPQHF
length: 15
size: few
D: -
V: TRBV4-1
J: TRBJ1-5

DNA: TGTGCCAGCAGCCAACATCAGAACTACGCGTATTTT
CDR3: CASSQHQNYAYF
length: 12
size: many
D: -
V: TRBV3-1
J: TRBJ2-3

DNA: TGCAGTGCTAGTTCTTTCGCGACCACAGATACGCAGTATTTT
CDR3: CSASSFATTDTQYF
length: 14
size: few
D: -
V: TRBV20-1
J: TRBJ2-3

DNA: TGCAGCGTACCAGGGGAGGGCTCCTACAATGAGCAGTTCTTC
CDR3: CSVPGEGSYNEQFF
length: 14
size: few
D: -
V: TRBV29-1
J: TRBJ2-1

DNA: TGTGCCGTCCGAACAGGGGGTTTAGGGGCCATCTATGGCTACACCTTC
CDR3: CAVRTGGLGAIYGYTF
length: 16
size: -
D: TRBD1
V: TRBV6-5
J: TRBJ1-2

DNA: TGCAGTGCTAGAGATCCTTGGGAGTTCTATGGCTACACCTTC
CDR3: CSARDPWEFYGYTF
length: 14
size: -
D: -
V: TRBV20-1
J: TRBJ1-2

DNA: TGCAGCGTTTCACAGCTTCAGGGCTATGGCTACACCTTC
CDR3: CSVSQLQGYGYTF
length: 13
size: -
D: -
V: TRBV29-1
J: TRBJ1-2

DNA: TGTGCCAGCAGTTTAGGGCCCTCTAGCGCCCAAGAGACCCAGTACTTC
CDR3: CASSLGPSSAQETQYF
length: 16
size: -
D: -
V: TRBV12-3/TRBV12-4
J: TRBJ2-5